Sequencing of this TCR beta chain was carried out in a study of blood T cell repertoires in COVID-19. Germline CDR1 is SGDLS and CDR2 is YYNGEE. The J segment lost 7 bases and the V segment lost 0 bases, leaving 9 bases of the junction unmatched. This CDR3 has 16 residues. Some clones are missing from TCRdb's copy, which holds only in-frame ones; the method was immunoSEQ multiplex PCR. In the table there are a few hundred thousand clones, about 83% of which are singletons. This TCR derives from a middle-aged woman who had recovered from COVID-19. Sequencing was done on a sample of peripheral blood. The rearrangement links TRBV9 to TRBJ2-1; 8 nucleotides agree with TRBD2. The CDR3 here is CASSVEVSGVANEQFF. The CDR3 DNA reads as TGTGCCAGCAGCGTAGAGGTTAGCGGGGTGGCGAATGAGCAGTTCTTC.